These T cell receptor beta chains were read from a single sample in a study of T cells in Graves' hyperthyroidism and ophthalmopathy. TCRdb re-analysed the multiplex PCR reads in MiXCR, keeping a single row per CDR3 protein. The top ten clones hold over 3.5% of a sample with fewer than 700,000 distinct CDR3 sequences, about a sixth of them seen once. What was sequenced was blood. The receptors stem from a woman in her 30s with Graves' hyperthyroidism. CDR3s include the opening cysteine and the closing phenylalanine or tryptophan. The order of the fields is D gene, V gene, clone size, J gene, CDR3 DNA, CDR3 protein. D genes are given only for firm matches. Only part of the rows carry a size: once, few, many, or a class if the clone is expanded.

d_gene: TRBD1
v_gene: TRBV28
abundance: many
j_gene: TRBJ1-4
CDR3nt: TGTGCCAGTGAACTTACCGGGACAGGGAATGAAAAACTGTTTTTT
CDR3aa: CASELTGTGNEKLFF

d_gene: .
v_gene: TRBV3-1
abundance: many
j_gene: TRBJ1-5
CDR3nt: TGTGCCAGCAGCCAAGCTGGGGGGGCATGGGAGCCCCAGCATTTT
CDR3aa: CASSQAGGAWEPQHF

d_gene: TRBD1
v_gene: TRBV6-2/TRBV6-3
abundance: many
j_gene: TRBJ1-5
CDR3nt: TGTGCCAGCAGTTATGCCGGGACAGGGGGCCAGCCCCAGCATTTT
CDR3aa: CASSYAGTGGQPQHF

d_gene: .
v_gene: TRBV4-1
abundance: .
j_gene: TRBJ2-7
CDR3nt: TGCGCCAGCAGCCAAGCCGGGCGAACTTGGGAGCAGTACTTC
CDR3aa: CASSQAGRTWEQYF

d_gene: .
v_gene: TRBV2
abundance: many
j_gene: TRBJ2-7
CDR3nt: TGTGCCAGCAGTGATTGGCAGGGTAGCCACGAGCAGTACTTC
CDR3aa: CASSDWQGSHEQYF

d_gene: .
v_gene: TRBV30
abundance: many
j_gene: TRBJ2-3
CDR3nt: TGTGCCTGGAGTTCAGGACCTCGAGATACGCAGTATTTT
CDR3aa: CAWSSGPRDTQYF

d_gene: .
v_gene: TRBV5-1
abundance: many
j_gene: TRBJ1-1
CDR3nt: TGCGCCAGCAGCTTGGATACGAACACTGAAGCTTTCTTT
CDR3aa: CASSLDTNTEAFF

d_gene: .
v_gene: TRBV4-1
abundance: .
j_gene: TRBJ1-2
CDR3nt: TGCGCCAGCAGCCAAGTAGTTGGGCAGTATGGCTACACCTTC
CDR3aa: CASSQVVGQYGYTF

d_gene: .
v_gene: TRBV6-1
abundance: few
j_gene: TRBJ2-5
CDR3nt: TGTGCCAGCAGTGATGGATTGGAAGAGACCCAGTACTTC
CDR3aa: CASSDGLEETQYF

d_gene: .
v_gene: TRBV29-1
abundance: few
j_gene: TRBJ1-4
CDR3nt: TGCAGCGTTGTGGGAGCAACTAATGAAAAACTGTTTTTT
CDR3aa: CSVVGATNEKLFF

d_gene: TRBD2
v_gene: TRBV6-2/TRBV6-3
abundance: many
j_gene: TRBJ2-7
CDR3nt: TGTGCCAGCACCCCAACTAGCGGGAGTGTGTCCTACGAGCAGTACTTC
CDR3aa: CASTPTSGSVSYEQYF